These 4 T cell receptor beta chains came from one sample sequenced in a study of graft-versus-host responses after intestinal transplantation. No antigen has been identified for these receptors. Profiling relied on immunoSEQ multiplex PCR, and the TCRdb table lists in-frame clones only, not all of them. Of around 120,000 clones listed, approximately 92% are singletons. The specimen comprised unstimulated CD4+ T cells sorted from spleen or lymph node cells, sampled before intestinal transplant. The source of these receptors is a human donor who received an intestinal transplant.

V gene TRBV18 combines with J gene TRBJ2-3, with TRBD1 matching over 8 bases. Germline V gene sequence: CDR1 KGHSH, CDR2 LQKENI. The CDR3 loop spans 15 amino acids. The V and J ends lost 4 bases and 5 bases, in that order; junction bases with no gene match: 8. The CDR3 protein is CASSLGQGRGDTQYF. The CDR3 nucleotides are TGTGCCAGCTCACTTGGACAGGGACGAGGAGATACGCAGTATTTT.

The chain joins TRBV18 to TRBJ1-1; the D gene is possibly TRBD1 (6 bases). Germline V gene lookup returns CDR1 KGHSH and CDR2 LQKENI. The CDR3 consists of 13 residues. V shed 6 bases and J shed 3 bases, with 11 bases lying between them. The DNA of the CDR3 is TGTGCCAGCTCCTTAGGGGGGGACACTGAAGCTTTCTTT. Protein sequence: CASSLGGDTEAFF.

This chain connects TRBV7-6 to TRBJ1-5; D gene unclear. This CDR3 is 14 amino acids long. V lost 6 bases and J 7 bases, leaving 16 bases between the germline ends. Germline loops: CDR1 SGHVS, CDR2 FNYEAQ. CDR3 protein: CASSSGPVGQPQHF. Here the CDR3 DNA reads TGTGCCAGCAGTTCCGGACCCGTTGGGCAGCCCCAGCATTTT.

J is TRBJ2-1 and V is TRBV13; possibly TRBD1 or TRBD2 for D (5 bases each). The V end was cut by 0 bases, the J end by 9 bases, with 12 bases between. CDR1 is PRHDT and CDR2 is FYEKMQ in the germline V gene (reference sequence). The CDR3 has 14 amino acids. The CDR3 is CASSLGGENSEQFF. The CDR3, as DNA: TGTGCCAGCAGCTTAGGGGGGGAGAACAGTGAGCAGTTCTTC.